Below, one T cell receptor (beta chain) is given with its context. This clonotype was counted at least ten times. The antigen it recognizes is unknown. Qualities for individual bases were not recorded, and no much larger clone is one base off. The data are from a study of T cells in Graves' hyperthyroidism and ophthalmopathy (dated by TCRdb to about 2019). Broadly, across the study: Peripheral blood was sampled at the time of initial diagnosis, prior to any treatment. A discovery cohort of roughly 100 patients, 43 with Graves' ophthalmopathy and 55 to 65 with stable Graves' hyperthyroidism, was used to find distinguishing TCR V-J signatures. An independent validation cohort of fewer than 20 hyperthyroidism patients and some 15 patients who later progressed to ophthalmopathy tested prospective prediction of ophthalmopathy. For training and testing, the 100 or so patients in the discovery cohort were randomly divided in a 7:3 ratio. The study also compared thyroid tissue and blood T-cell repertoires from a handful of Graves' hyperthyroidism patients. After sampling, hyperthyroidism patients received methimazole starting at 30 mg daily, and ophthalmopathy patients received high-dose intravenous methylprednisolone. According to the paper, TCR Vbeta CDR3 sequencing was carried out on around 140 peripheral blood samples, which came from fewer than 50 ophthalmopathy, under 80 hyperthyroidism and roughly 17 progressor patients. The research as a whole found: Blood samples also contained most of the expanded thyroid clonotypes (frequency above 0.001), which suggests that blood repertoires may reflect thyroid immune responses. Sample size was not statistically predetermined, and blinding of investigators to group allocation was not performed. In validation, progression to ophthalmopathy was predicted by the model with nearly 71% sensitivity and 72.22% specificity, a median of 6.5 months before onset. In cross-validation, a model built on a 13 V-J signature told ophthalmopathy apart from stable hyperthyroidism with approximately 90% sensitivity and approximately 84% specificity, and in testing the same model reached 80%/75%.

TCR beta CDR3 regions were amplified from RNA transcripts. The TCR CDR3 was subjected to a first round of RT-PCR using the HTBI primer set and the Qiagen OneStep RT-PCR kit. Libraries were constructed in a second round of multiplex PCR, after which size selection and purification were carried out. Sequencing of the libraries was done on an Illumina HiSeq2000 using paired-end 100 bp reads. From the authors' description of their analysis: SOAPnuke was used to process the raw data, with reads discarded if the reads contained adapters or uncalled bases, had a mean Phred below 15, or lacked an exact constant-primer or identifier match. COPE v1.2.5 was used to merge high-quality paired reads, and clonotypes were defined as unique nucleotide sequences. Clonotypes were aligned to IMGT TRBV, TRBD and TRBJ reference segments using MiTCR v1.1. The analysis was restricted to V-J combinations with a frequency above 0.0001, which together covered roughly 99% of the repertoires. A TCS score was defined as the ratio between F50 (clonal expansion) and ExV (chaos), using BLOSUM62-based TCRdist between CDR3 peptides within each V-J. Welch's t-statistics and random forest reduced around 550 V-J features to about 12, which were used in a naive Bayes classifier (R e1071). TCRdb reprocessed the public reads (quality trimming at Q25 with fastp, clone calling with MiXCR) and kept in-frame beta chains. Rows merge per CDR3 protein into single entries with the most common DNA and genes. TCRdb, not the authors, supplied the V and J calls. This sample comprises roughly 700,000 distinct CDR3 sequences, about 18% of them detected only once. Together, the top ten hold about 16% of the sample.

The CDR3 sequence holds 14 residues, the cysteine and phenylalanine included. CDR3 DNA only is kept here, 42 bases in frame from base 1. Reading the germline V gene gives CDR1 SNHLY and CDR2 FYNNEI. V and J lose 4 bases and 4 bases, and a span of 11 bases separates them. Graves' hyperthyroidism was defined as stable when no progression to ophthalmopathy occurred over 18 months of follow-up. The hyperthyroidism patients were between 18 and 65 years old and newly diagnosed, with a disease duration of less than 2 months. Patients with uncontrolled infections, other autoimmune diseases, pregnancy or lactation were excluded. Clinical symptoms, serum thyroxine and TRAb, thyroid ultrasound, and orbital computed tomography formed the basis for the diagnoses. Ficoll-Paque density gradient centrifugation was used to isolate PBMCs from 8.5 to 10 ml of fresh peripheral blood. Total RNA was extracted with Trizol reagent, and quality was checked on an Agilent 2100 Bioanalyzer.

The rearrangement joined TRBV2 to TRBJ2-1; there is no confident call for the D gene. What was sequenced was blood. The TCR was taken from a man aged 50 to 60 with Graves' hyperthyroidism. The DNA reads as follows: TGTGCCAGCAGTGGAGAGGACGCATACAATGAGCAGTTCTTC. The translation is CASSGEDAYNEQFF.